Reported below is one TCR beta chain. Produced via immunoSEQ multiplex PCR; TCRdb's table is partial and in-frame only. The table lists around 52,000 clones, roughly nine tenths of them singletons. The CDR3 has 15 residues. V lost 0 bases, J lost 2 bases, and 1 base stayed unmatched. Per the germline V gene, CDR1 is SGHTA and CDR2 is FQGNSA. This entry is derived from a study of T cell changes during pregnancy in multiple sclerosis. The TCR comes from a female donor with multiple sclerosis, enrolled in a pregnancy study. This specimen was CD4+ T cells from peripheral blood mononuclear cells, taken in the second trimester of pregnancy. The gene calls are TRBV7-2 and TRBJ2-3, with 8 bases lining up with TRBD2. The CDR3 DNA is TGTGCCAGCAGCTTAGCTGGACTAGCCACAGATACGCAGTATTTT. Its protein product is CASSLAGLATDTQYF.